The clone carrying this T cell receptor beta chain was recorded once. Its specificity is not known. This table comes from immunoSEQ multiplex PCR, and its TCRdb copy is limited to in-frame clones, with some not included. Of around 62,000 clones listed, over 75% were seen once; the top ten hold 0.38%. This entry belongs to a study of OX40 agonist ivuxolimab in advanced cancers. Whole-study context: Dose-escalation patients' cancers were hepatocellular carcinoma, melanoma, renal cell or head and neck cancer. Mean age around 64 years, range about 23 to 79; 82.7% male.

Germline V gives CDR1 KGHSH, CDR2 LQKENI. This CDR3 is 15 amino acids long. Trimming cost V 1 base and J 4 bases; bases outside gene matches: 6. Study results and caveats: Among T cells, CD8+ cells averaged more expanded clones than CD4+ cells.

This TCR was recovered from an adult with an advanced solid tumor such as melanoma, head and neck, liver or kidney cancer. V usage is TRBV18 and J usage is TRBJ1-2, with TRBD1 identical over 7 bases. The material sequenced was CD4+ or CD8+ T cells sorted from blood, taken in a trial of the OX40 agonist ivuxolimab. DNA of the CDR3: TGTGCCAGCTCACCACAGGGGGCGAACACCTATGGCTACACCTTC. Translating it yields CASSPQGANTYGYTF.